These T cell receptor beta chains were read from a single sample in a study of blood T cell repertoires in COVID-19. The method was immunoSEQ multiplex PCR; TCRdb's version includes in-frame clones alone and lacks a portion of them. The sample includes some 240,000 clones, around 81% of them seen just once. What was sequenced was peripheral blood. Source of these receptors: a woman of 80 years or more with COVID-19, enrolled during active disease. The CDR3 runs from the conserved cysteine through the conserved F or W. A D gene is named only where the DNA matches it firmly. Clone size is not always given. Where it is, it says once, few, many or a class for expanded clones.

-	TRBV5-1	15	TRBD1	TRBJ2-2	TGCGCCAGCAGCTCCGGGACAGGGATTCCCGGGGAGCTGTTTTTT	CASSSGTGIPGELFF
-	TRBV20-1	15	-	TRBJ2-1	TGCAGTGCTAGTCGTCGGGATGGAGCCTACAATGAGCAGTTCTTC	CSASRRDGAYNEQFF
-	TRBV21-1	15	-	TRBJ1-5	TGTGCCAGCAGTATACAGGGGTATAGCAATCAGCCCCAGCATTTT	CASSIQGYSNQPQHF
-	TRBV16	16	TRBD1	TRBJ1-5	TGTGCCAGCAGCTGGGGACAGGGGTCACGAGATCAGCCCCAGCATTTT	CASSWGQGSRDQPQHF
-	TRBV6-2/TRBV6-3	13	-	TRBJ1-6	TGTGCCAGCACCCCGGGGGCAGCAGTGACCCTCCACTTT	CASTPGAAVTLHF
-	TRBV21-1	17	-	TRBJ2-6	TGTGCCAGCAGCCTACCCGTACAGGGAAAGGAGGCTAACGTCCTGACTTTC	CASSLPVQGKEANVLTF
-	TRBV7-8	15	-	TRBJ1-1	TGTGCCAGCAGCTTAGCTGCGATTATGAACACTGAAGCTTTCTTT	CASSLAAIMNTEAFF
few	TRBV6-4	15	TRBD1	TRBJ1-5	TGTGCCAGCAGCCCATCAAGTACAGGGGATCAGCCCCAGCATTTT	CASSPSSTGDQPQHF
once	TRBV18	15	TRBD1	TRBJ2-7	TGTGCCAGCTCCAAAGGGACAGACACAACCTACGAGCAGTACTTC	CASSKGTDTTYEQYF
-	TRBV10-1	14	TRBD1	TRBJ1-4	TGCGCCAGCAGAGGGGACAGCCTAAATGAAAAACTGTTTTTT	CASRGDSLNEKLFF
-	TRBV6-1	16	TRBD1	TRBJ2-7	TGTGCCAGCAGTGAAGCAGCCGGGACAGGGAGTGACGAGCAGTACTTC	CASSEAAGTGSDEQYF
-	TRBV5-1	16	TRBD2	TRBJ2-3	TGCGCCAGCAGCTTAGTTCTAGCGGCGAGCACAGATACGCAGTATTTT	CASSLVLAASTDTQYF
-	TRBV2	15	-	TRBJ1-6	TGTGCCAGCAGTGAATCGGGGGGGCTTAATTCACCCCTCCACTTT	CASSESGGLNSPLHF
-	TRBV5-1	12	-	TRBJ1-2	TGCGCCAGCAGCTTTAACAGGGATGGCTACACCTTC	CASSFNRDGYTF
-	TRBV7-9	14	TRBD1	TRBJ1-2	TGTGCCAGCAGCTCGGGACAGGGGATGTTTGACTACACCTTC	CASSSGQGMFDYTF
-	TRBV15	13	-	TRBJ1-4	TGTGCCACCAGAGGGGAAGGAGTAGAAAAACTGTTTTTT	CATRGEGVEKLFF
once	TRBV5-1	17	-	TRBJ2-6	TGCGCCAGCAGCTTGGATACAGGGTACTCTGGGGCCAACGTCCTGACTTTC	CASSLDTGYSGANVLTF
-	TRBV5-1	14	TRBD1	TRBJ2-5	TGCGCCAGCAGCCCGACAGGGTCCGGAGAGACCCAGTACTTC	CASSPTGSGETQYF
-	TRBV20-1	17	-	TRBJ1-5	TGCAGTGCTAGTCCCCCAAAAAACAGATATAGCAATCAGCCCCAGCATTTT	CSASPPKNRYSNQPQHF
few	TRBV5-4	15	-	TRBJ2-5	TGTGCCAGCAGCCTGGGGGGAGGTCGGCAAGAGACCCAGTACTTC	CASSLGGGRQETQYF
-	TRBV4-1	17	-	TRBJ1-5	TGCGCCAGCAGCCAAGTGCCCTCGCCTAGGGGGAATCAGCCCCAGCATTTT	CASSQVPSPRGNQPQHF
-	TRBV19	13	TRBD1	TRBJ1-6	TGTGCCACCTCCGGGACAGGGAATTCACCCCTCCACTTT	CATSGTGNSPLHF
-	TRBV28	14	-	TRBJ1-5	TGTGCCAGCACCTTTCCACAAGGCAATCAGCCCCAGCATTTT	CASTFPQGNQPQHF
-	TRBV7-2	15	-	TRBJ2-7	TGTGCCAGCAGCGTAGAACTAGTGAGCTCCTACGAGCAGTACTTC	CASSVELVSSYEQYF